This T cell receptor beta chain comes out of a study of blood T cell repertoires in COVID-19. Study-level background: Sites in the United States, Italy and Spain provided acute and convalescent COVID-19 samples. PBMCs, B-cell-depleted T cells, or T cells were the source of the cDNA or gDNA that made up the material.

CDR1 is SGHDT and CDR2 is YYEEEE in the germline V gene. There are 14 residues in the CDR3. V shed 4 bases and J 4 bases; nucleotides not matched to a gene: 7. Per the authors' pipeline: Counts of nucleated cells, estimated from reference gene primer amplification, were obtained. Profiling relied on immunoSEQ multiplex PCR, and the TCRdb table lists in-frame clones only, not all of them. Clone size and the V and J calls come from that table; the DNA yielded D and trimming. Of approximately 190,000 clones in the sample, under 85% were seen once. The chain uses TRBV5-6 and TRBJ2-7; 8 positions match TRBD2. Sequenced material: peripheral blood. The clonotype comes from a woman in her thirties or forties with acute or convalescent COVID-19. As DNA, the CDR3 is TGTGCCAGCAGCCTCGGGGGGGCTGATTACGAGCAGTACTTC. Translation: CASSLGGADYEQYF.